This T cell receptor beta chain was captured in a study of shared clonotypes between healthy human individuals. TCRdb keeps only in-frame clones here, not all; method: immunoSEQ multiplex PCR. The top ten hold 0.36% of the sample, which has 2 million to 3 million clones, 93% seen once. Trimming left V 0 bases short and J 2 bases short, with 15 bases between. The CDR3 loop spans 17 amino acids. Germline assignment: CDR1 MGHRA and CDR2 YSYEKL. This clonotype originated in a man between 18 and 29 years old in good health. Some clones in this sample may be carry-over from other donors' samples. Sequencing input: naive CD4+ T cells from PBMCs. Regarding subset: CD45RA+ positively selected. The V and J genes are TRBV4-1 and TRBJ2-3; D is possibly TRBD2 (6 bases). For the CDR3, the DNA is TGCGCCAGCAGCCAAGAAGTGGGGACTTCCTACACAGATACGCAGTATTTT. Translated: CASSQEVGTSYTDTQYF.